The T cell receptor (beta chain) under discussion was sequenced for a study of a mutant IDH1 vaccine in newly diagnosed glioma. Study summary: The sex distribution of treated patients was roughly 62% male and roughly 38% female, with a mean age of around 43 years. Radiotherapy, temozolomide, or both had been given previously, and both were given to most.

Study results and limitations: Patients showed vaccine-induced immune responses at a rate of around 93%.

This clone was picked up one time. As yet, its antigen is unknown. Time point denoted: baseline, week 1 (first vaccination visit). Treatment specified: pre-vaccination baseline after standard-of-care therapy. V lost 7 bases, J lost 3 bases, and 21 bases lay in between. Looked up from germline, CDR1 is SQVTM and CDR2 is ANQGSEA. The CDR3 has 15 amino acids. Data came from immunoSEQ multiplex PCR; TCRdb stores just in-frame clones and leaves some out. This repertoire shows tens of thousands of clones, about 80% found once; its top ten account for 7% to 9%. The material was PBMCs, obtained from a glioma patient treated with radiotherapy, temozolomide or both. This chain uses TRBV29-1 with TRBJ1-1; D is ambiguous. The receptor was derived from a woman in her forties or fifties with glioma. The CDR3 DNA sequence: TGCAGCGCCAACCCTTTGATACGCGGATACACTGAAGCTTTCTTT. This sequence encodes CSANPLIRGYTEAFF.